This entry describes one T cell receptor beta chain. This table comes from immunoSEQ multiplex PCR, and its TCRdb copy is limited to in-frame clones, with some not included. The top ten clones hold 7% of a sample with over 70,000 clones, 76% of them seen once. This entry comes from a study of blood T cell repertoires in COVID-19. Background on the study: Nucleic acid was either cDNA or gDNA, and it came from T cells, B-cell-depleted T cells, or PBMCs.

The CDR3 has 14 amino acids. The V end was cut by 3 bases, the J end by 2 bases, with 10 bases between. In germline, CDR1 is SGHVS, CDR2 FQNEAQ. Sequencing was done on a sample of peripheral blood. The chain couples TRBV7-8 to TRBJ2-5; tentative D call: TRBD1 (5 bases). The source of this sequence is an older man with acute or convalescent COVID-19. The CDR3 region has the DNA TGTGCCAGCAGCTTTGGGGCGGCTCAAGAGACCCAGTACTTC. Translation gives CASSFGAAQETQYF.